This entry describes one T cell receptor beta chain. Its antigen is currently not known. One base away there is no much larger clone; base qualities are not given. Library preparation was by the immunoSEQ multiplex PCR assay. The table comes from immuneACCESS by way of TCRdb, which keeps in-frame sequences with V and J called. Part of the clones is missing from these tables; in studies checked, under half for an unresolved V gene and the rest for unknown reasons. Present in this sample are about 14,000 clones, less than 90% of which were seen just once. The leading ten clones occupy under 12% of the sample. This record comes from a study of technical replicates of blood from a handful of donors (dated by TCRdb to 2015 to 2018). The TCR was taken from a human donor in good health. The material sequenced was PBMCs.

CDR3 region: CASSEGGLGNQPQHF. The sequenced DNA: TGCGCCAGCAGTGAAGGGGGTCTGGGCAATCAGCCCCAGCATTTT. The sequence is built from TRBV5-1 and TRBJ1-5; matching of 6 bases hints at TRBD1 as the D gene. Reading from cysteine to phenylalanine, the CDR3 counts 15 amino acids. Only CDR3 DNA is held: 45 bases, read in frame from base 1. V loses 5 bases, J loses 2 bases, and the germline ends lie 14 bases apart. Via the germline V gene, CDR1 is SGHRS and CDR2 YFSETQ.